The rows below give T cell receptor beta chains drawn from one sample of a study of T-cell memory formation after mild COVID-19. MiXCR was run by TCRdb on the 5' RACE reads, yielding one entry per CDR3 protein. The table shows tens of thousands of distinct CDR3 sequences, with over 15% occurring only once. The sequenced sample was PBMCs or a T cell subset sorted from them (not recorded which). These receptors all stem from an adult woman who had mild COVID-19 (a few samples of this study predate the infection). Cell type and time point are not known. CDR3s include the opening cysteine and the closing phenylalanine or tryptophan. A D gene is named only where the DNA matches it firmly. The size field is filled for only some rows; it gives once, few, many or a size class.

j_call: TRBJ1-6
clone_size: -
cdr3_length: 15
v_call: TRBV27
d_call: -
cdr3_nt: TGTGCCAGCAGTCCCAAATGGGAAGTAGATTCACCCCTCCACTTT
cdr3_aa: CASSPKWEVDSPLHF

j_call: TRBJ2-3
clone_size: -
cdr3_length: 17
v_call: TRBV5-6
d_call: TRBD2
cdr3_nt: TGTGCCAGCAGCCTCGGGACTAGCGGGAGTGTAGCAGATACGCAGTATTTT
cdr3_aa: CASSLGTSGSVADTQYF

j_call: TRBJ2-2
clone_size: few
cdr3_length: 18
v_call: TRBV13
d_call: TRBD2
cdr3_nt: TGTGCCAGCAGCTGGACTAGCGGGAGGGTCGCGAACACCGGGGAGCTGTTTTTT
cdr3_aa: CASSWTSGRVANTGELFF

j_call: TRBJ1-6
clone_size: -
cdr3_length: 17
v_call: TRBV7-2
d_call: -
cdr3_nt: TGTGCCAGCAGCTCATCTTGGGGCCTCTCCTATAATTCACCCCTCCACTTT
cdr3_aa: CASSSSWGLSYNSPLHF

j_call: TRBJ1-2
clone_size: -
cdr3_length: 15
v_call: TRBV5-6
d_call: -
cdr3_nt: TGTGCCAGCAGTGTCGGCAGGGTAAAGAGCTATGGCTACACCTTC
cdr3_aa: CASSVGRVKSYGYTF

j_call: TRBJ2-7
clone_size: -
cdr3_length: 17
v_call: TRBV4-2
d_call: TRBD2
cdr3_nt: TGTGCCAGCAGCCATGCCAGTTGGGGCGGGAGATGGTTTGAGCAGTACTTC
cdr3_aa: CASSHASWGGRWFEQYF

j_call: TRBJ2-3
clone_size: -
cdr3_length: 13
v_call: TRBV5-5
d_call: -
cdr3_nt: TGTGCCAGCAGCTTGGGGTCTGGGGATACGCAGTATTTT
cdr3_aa: CASSLGSGDTQYF

j_call: TRBJ2-1
clone_size: -
cdr3_length: 19
v_call: TRBV4-2
d_call: TRBD2
cdr3_nt: TGTGCCAGCAGCCAAGGAATCGTGGTGGGACTAGCGGGAGGAAATGAGCAGTTCTTC
cdr3_aa: CASSQGIVVGLAGGNEQFF

j_call: TRBJ2-7
clone_size: -
cdr3_length: 17
v_call: TRBV7-3
d_call: TRBD1
cdr3_nt: TGTGCCAGCAGCTTTTCCCCAAATAGGGGGCTTTCTTTCGAGCAGTACTTC
cdr3_aa: CASSFSPNRGLSFEQYF

j_call: TRBJ2-5
clone_size: many
cdr3_length: 15
v_call: TRBV7-3
d_call: TRBD2
cdr3_nt: TGTGCCAGCAGCCCCGGGGAGGGGAGGATAGAGACCCAGTACTTC
cdr3_aa: CASSPGEGRIETQYF

j_call: TRBJ2-1
clone_size: -
cdr3_length: 16
v_call: TRBV7-9
d_call: TRBD2
cdr3_nt: TGTGCCAGCAGCCCGAAGACTAGCGGCTCCTACAATGAGCAGTTCTTC
cdr3_aa: CASSPKTSGSYNEQFF

j_call: TRBJ2-1
clone_size: few
cdr3_length: 13
v_call: TRBV30
d_call: -
cdr3_nt: TGTGCCTGGACAGGTAGCTCCTACAATGAGCAGTTCTTC
cdr3_aa: CAWTGSSYNEQFF

j_call: TRBJ1-1
clone_size: few
cdr3_length: 13
v_call: TRBV6-5
d_call: -
cdr3_nt: TGTGCCAGCAAAATGACAGTTCTAACTGAAGCTTTCTTT
cdr3_aa: CASKMTVLTEAFF

j_call: TRBJ2-1
clone_size: few
cdr3_length: 15
v_call: TRBV19
d_call: -
cdr3_nt: TGTGCCAGTCAAAACTATGCTTACTCCTACAATGAGCAGTTCTTC
cdr3_aa: CASQNYAYSYNEQFF

j_call: TRBJ1-3
clone_size: -
cdr3_length: 18
v_call: TRBV7-9
d_call: -
cdr3_nt: TGTGCCAGCAGCTTCCCACGCGGCGGGGGGCCTTCTGGAAACACCATATATTTT
cdr3_aa: CASSFPRGGGPSGNTIYF

j_call: TRBJ2-7
clone_size: few
cdr3_length: 16
v_call: TRBV20-1
d_call: -
cdr3_nt: TGCAGTGCTAGAGATAATAGGGGGTCAAGGGTCTACGAGCAGTACTTC
cdr3_aa: CSARDNRGSRVYEQYF

j_call: TRBJ2-7
clone_size: few
cdr3_length: 14
v_call: TRBV9
d_call: -
cdr3_nt: TGTGCCAGCAGCGTTGGGGGGAGCTCCTACGAGCAGTACTTC
cdr3_aa: CASSVGGSSYEQYF

j_call: TRBJ1-2
clone_size: -
cdr3_length: 16
v_call: TRBV7-9
d_call: TRBD1
cdr3_nt: TGTGCCAGCAGCTCTACCGGGGGACAGGGGGGAGATGGCTACACCTTC
cdr3_aa: CASSSTGGQGGDGYTF

j_call: TRBJ2-5
clone_size: -
cdr3_length: 13
v_call: TRBV5-5
d_call: -
cdr3_nt: TGTGCCAGCAGCTTGGTACAGCAAGAGACCCAGTACTTC
cdr3_aa: CASSLVQQETQYF

j_call: TRBJ2-1
clone_size: -
cdr3_length: 15
v_call: TRBV29-1
d_call: TRBD1
cdr3_nt: TGCAGCGTTGGTGGGTCGGGACAGTATTACAATGAGCAGTTCTTC
cdr3_aa: CSVGGSGQYYNEQFF

j_call: TRBJ2-1
clone_size: few
cdr3_length: 16
v_call: TRBV20-1
d_call: TRBD2
cdr3_nt: TGCAGTGCTAGAGCTGGACTAGCGGGGGACCGAGCTGAGCAGTTCTTC
cdr3_aa: CSARAGLAGDRAEQFF

j_call: TRBJ2-3
clone_size: many
cdr3_length: 15
v_call: TRBV7-3
d_call: TRBD2
cdr3_nt: TGTGCCAGCAGCCCCGATAGCGGGAACACAGATACGCAGTATTTT
cdr3_aa: CASSPDSGNTDTQYF

j_call: TRBJ2-3
clone_size: few
cdr3_length: 18
v_call: TRBV20-1
d_call: -
cdr3_nt: TGCAGTGCTAGAGACGTGGGACGTGTACTCACTAGCACAGATACGCAGTATTTT
cdr3_aa: CSARDVGRVLTSTDTQYF

j_call: TRBJ2-7
clone_size: few
cdr3_length: 12
v_call: TRBV7-2
d_call: -
cdr3_nt: TGTGCCAGCAGTCTTCTCCACTACGAGCAGTACTTC
cdr3_aa: CASSLLHYEQYF

j_call: TRBJ1-1
clone_size: -
cdr3_length: 12
v_call: TRBV6-2/TRBV6-3
d_call: -
cdr3_nt: TGTGCCAGCAGTTACGCCGGGACAGAAGCTTTCTTT
cdr3_aa: CASSYAGTEAFF

j_call: TRBJ2-7
clone_size: -
cdr3_length: 14
v_call: TRBV12-3/TRBV12-4
d_call: -
cdr3_nt: TGTGCCAGCAGTGGGACCCCACTATACTACGAGCAGTACTTC
cdr3_aa: CASSGTPLYYEQYF

j_call: TRBJ1-1
clone_size: -
cdr3_length: 14
v_call: TRBV5-4
d_call: -
cdr3_nt: TGTGCCAGCAGCTATGGTTGGGGGAACACTGAAGCTTTCTTT
cdr3_aa: CASSYGWGNTEAFF

j_call: TRBJ1-2
clone_size: few
cdr3_length: 14
v_call: TRBV19
d_call: -
cdr3_nt: TGTGCCAGTAGTATCGTCCAGGGACACTATGGCTACACCTTC
cdr3_aa: CASSIVQGHYGYTF

j_call: TRBJ2-5
clone_size: few
cdr3_length: 15
v_call: TRBV5-6
d_call: -
cdr3_nt: TGTGCCAGCAGCCATCGTCTCACAGGGAAAGAGACCCAGTACTTC
cdr3_aa: CASSHRLTGKETQYF

j_call: TRBJ2-1
clone_size: -
cdr3_length: 13
v_call: TRBV7-9
d_call: -
cdr3_nt: TGTGCAAGCAGCTTCCCCCGTCCGAATGAGCAGTTCTTC
cdr3_aa: CASSFPRPNEQFF

j_call: TRBJ2-3
clone_size: few
cdr3_length: 13
v_call: TRBV7-3
d_call: -
cdr3_nt: TGTGCCAGCAGCCCCTTCGGGGTAGATACGCAGTATTTT
cdr3_aa: CASSPFGVDTQYF

j_call: TRBJ1-1
clone_size: few
cdr3_length: 17
v_call: TRBV12-3/TRBV12-4
d_call: -
cdr3_nt: TGTGCCAGCATCCCTCCCAGACTACATTATACGAACACTGAAGCTTTCTTT
cdr3_aa: CASIPPRLHYTNTEAFF

j_call: TRBJ2-4
clone_size: -
cdr3_length: 17
v_call: TRBV24-1
d_call: TRBD1
cdr3_nt: TGTGCCACCAGTTGGGACAGCCGACCCGTAGCCAAAAACATTCAGTACTTC
cdr3_aa: CATSWDSRPVAKNIQYF

j_call: TRBJ2-7
clone_size: few
cdr3_length: 13
v_call: TRBV24-1
d_call: -
cdr3_nt: TGTGCCACCAGTGATTTGAGGGGTAACGAGCAGTACTTC
cdr3_aa: CATSDLRGNEQYF

j_call: TRBJ2-2
clone_size: -
cdr3_length: 15
v_call: TRBV7-8
d_call: TRBD2
cdr3_nt: TGTGCCAGCAGCCGACTAGCGGGTAGGACCGGGGAGCTGTTTTTT
cdr3_aa: CASSRLAGRTGELFF